Listed here is a single T cell receptor (beta chain). The target of this receptor is not known. No base-level quality is on record; no much larger clone is a single base apart. This sample is part of a study of cytomegalovirus exposure and HLA in healthy donors (dated by TCRdb to about 2017). About the study as a whole: An earlier analysis of some 600 of the donors reported about 280 Gb of sequence data and around 100 million unique TCR beta sequences obtained from about 180 million T cells. An early release that covered fewer than 800 HLA-typed donors contained 250 to 350 gigabases of sequencing data and 65 million to 100 million unique TCR sequences. The genetic ancestry cluster associated with self-reported Caucasian donors included 81% of the 398 genotyped donors. The study aimed to test whether cataloging public T cell receptors could reveal signatures of past pathogen exposure. Using immunosequencing, the study profiled T cell repertoires from 666 subjects and related those repertoires to cytomegalovirus serostatus. In addition to the first cohort of around 670 subjects, a separate validation cohort of under 150 different subjects was used. The study combined high-throughput TCR immunosequencing, statistical association of individual TCRs with disease status, and machine learning to predict cytomegalovirus infection status. A later analysis re-analyzed previously published TCR beta repertoires from hundreds of donors and added high-resolution HLA genotyping to study TCR occurrence patterns. In the later analysis, no new phenotypic data were used to find candidate immune exposures; instead, reliance was placed on TCR beta sequences and their occurrence across donors. To decide whether each TCR beta V gene segment behaved as functional or pseudogenic, an earlier analysis of 587 of the donors relied on high-throughput TCR beta sequencing. Donor age, sex, ethnicity and CMV serostatus were compiled alongside the repertoire data. In a later genetic analysis, genome-wide SNP genotypes for about three fifths of the 666 donors were used, and that subset was treated as a discovery cohort. All discovery cohort repertoires had been generated using a single sequencing platform. Both class I and class II loci were covered by HLA typing, at four-digit resolution. The number of typed donors differed by locus: roughly 620-630 for A, B, C, DRB1 and DQB1; 522 for DQA1; roughly 600 for DPA1; and roughly 450 for DPB1. Roughly five DR-DQ haplotypes were handled as single units for association and clustering, since linkage in the cohort was strong. On average, roughly 240,000 unique TCR beta nucleotide sequences were sequenced per donor among a few hundred genotyped donors of the cohort, with 15% to 20% of those sequences being non-productive. Study-wide conclusions, independent of this receptor: Strong co-occurrence of HLA alleles, especially DR and DQ, made assigning TCR associations to individual alleles difficult. While some public TCRs were present in many individuals, most TCR sequences turned up only very rarely across donors. In an earlier analysis of some 540 of the donors, most TCR beta V segments appeared in productive rearrangements about 90% or about 30% of the time, broadly matching IMGT annotations. In a later genetic analysis, a missense DCLRE1C variant was associated with V-gene and J-gene trimming of TCR beta chains, and the association was replicated in an independent cohort. The authors suggested that the approach could potentially be extended to other disease states and immunological phenotypes. A cluster of highly shared sequence variants was judged likely to represent a technical artifact of the sequencing pipeline. A further reported finding was that TCR beta sequences accurately predicted the HLA-A and HLA-B alleles for most subjects in the first cohort. Compared with equally common non-associated chains, HLA-associated TCR beta chains in a later analysis were more clonally expanded and had lower generation probabilities. A later analysis reported that several top co-occurrence clusters appeared linked to parvovirus B19, influenza, CMV and Epstein-Barr virus. Specific HLA alleles were associated with more than 15,000 TCR beta sequences at a false discovery rate of 0.05 in a later analysis. The study listed 164 TCR beta chains as associated with cytomegalovirus. Sequencing depth was assumed to be roughly uniform across donors in the presence/absence analyses, though that assumption may not hold. Because HLA typing was missing for some donors at each locus, association tests included only the typed subset. In this cohort, only TCR beta chains were sequenced, and detectable features were limited by the absence of alpha or paired-chain data. Compared with the roughly 670-donor mean, donors in an Asian-associated ancestry cluster had fewer N-insertions in productive TCRs, according to a later genetic analysis. In a later analysis, the rate of TCR association differed among HLA loci, with DRB1 alleles having the most associated TCRs and HLA-C alleles having the fewest. Three of the identified cytomegalovirus-associated TCR beta chains were confirmed in vitro to be specific for cytomegalovirus antigens. Cytomegalovirus status was reported to be diagnosed by the classifier with high specificity and sensitivity in both the original and validation cohorts. For the cohort, immune exposure information was limited to CMV serostatus. Linkage disequilibrium might explain the correlated functional status among segregating V segments, but an unknown experimental factor could not be excluded. Because the 87-base-pair reads could not distinguish some IMGT-functional V segments, including TRBV6-2 and TRBV6-3, those segments were excluded. A later analysis found that most CMV-associated TCR beta chains appeared HLA-restricted, with HLA associations seemingly driven largely by CMV exposure. Because counts were too low, seventeen rarely observed V segments, including chromosome 9 orphons, were excluded from the earlier analysis of a few hundred of the donors.

The cohort consisted of 600 to 750 healthy bone marrow donors. At the time of sampling, every cohort member was nominally healthy, though immune exposures that went unrecorded were likely present. The donor tested CMV seropositive, placing the donor among the approximately 290 seropositive members of the cohort. Each donor provided a peripheral blood sample, and peripheral blood mononuclear cells were used for TCR beta sequencing. Genomic DNA extraction from the blood cell samples was performed with the Qiagen DNeasy Blood Extraction Kit. Library prep was done by the immunoSEQ multiplex PCR assay. The multiplex PCR relied on a mix of 60 forward primers for TCR Vbeta segments and 13 reverse primers for TCR Jbeta segments. Amplification of the CDR3 region of rearranged TCR beta genes was performed with a multiplex PCR assay on genomic DNA. On the Illumina HiSeq System, the amplified TCR beta libraries were sequenced as 87-base-pair reads. Under the source paper's analysis protocol: Across the roughly 600 repertoires, a later analysis counted 60 million to 90 million unique TCR beta chains, some 11 million of which were shared by at least two donors. To remove PCR and sequencing errors, raw reads were error-corrected and collapsed into unique sequences using a nearest-neighbor algorithm that merged closely related sequences. Alignment of CDR3 sequences to IMGT reference sequences was used to assign V, D and J gene segments. For a sequence to be retained, a match of at least six nucleotides was required to both a V gene segment and a J gene segment. A rearrangement was called productive if the CDR3 had no stop codons and remained in frame with V and J, and every other rearrangement was called non-productive. CDR3 was defined according to IMGT convention as the region running from the second conserved V-encoded cysteine to the conserved J-encoded phenylalanine. The earlier analysis of about 610 of the donors excluded any sequence lacking an unambiguous match to a single V gene segment. In an earlier analysis of 587 of the donors, a V segment was called functional when productive rearrangements were above 56.7%, and segregating when the standard deviation between donors exceeded 5%. A statistical classification framework was built to diagnose cytomegalovirus status from the catalog of TCR beta chain sequences. In a later analysis, TCR nucleotide sequences were compared against IMGT/GENE-DB human TR gene sequences so that V and J genes could be assigned. A later analysis assigned CDR3 sequences and most-parsimonious VDJ recombination scenarios with the TCRdist pipeline. In a later analysis, each TCR beta chain was defined by its CDR3 amino acid sequence together with its V-gene family, and reads lacking a unique V-gene family were excluded. A later analysis removed 592 highly shared, low-generation-probability nucleotide sequences to deal with suspected cross-contamination and a sequencing artifact. For each public chain, a later analysis derived a clonal expansion index from normalized ranks of inferred template counts within each repertoire. Generation probabilities in a later analysis came from a VDJ recombination model fitted to out-of-frame rearrangements, and those results were checked against IGoR. Hypergeometric tests were used in a later analysis to score TCR-TCR, TCR-HLA and TCR-CMV co-occurrence, with a repertoire-size bias correction applied to the TCR pairs. To estimate false discovery rates, a later analysis permuted the HLA or CMV assignments 20 times. In a later analysis, co-occurring TCRs were grouped using DBSCAN, and TCRdist sequence similarity was added for clustering within HLA-allele-positive subsets. Repertoires with fewer than 30,000 or more than 120,000 public chains, plus five repertoires with anomalous nucleotide sharing, were excluded from co-occurrence clustering. TCRdb limited this immuneACCESS table to in-frame rearrangements with V and J called. A share of clones is missing; checked studies link under half to unresolved V genes, and the rest is unexplained. That table gives V, J and clone size, and the DNA gave D and trimming. This sample gives about 67,000 clones in total; approximately 90% of them show up just once. The top ten constitute 12% of the sample.

CDR1 and CDR2 are read off the germline V gene as MDHEN and SYDVKM. Its CDR3 holds 14 amino acids, cysteine through phenylalanine. Only the CDR3 DNA stays, 42 bases, in frame from base 1. Clipping removes 9 bases from V and 5 bases from J, with 5 as the unmatched junction base count. The specimen sequenced was PBMCs. The rearrangement combines TRBV28 with TRBJ2-1; TRBD2 agrees with 12 junctional bases. The sequence came from a young woman in good health and CMV-seropositive. The DNA sequence is TGTGCCAGTAGACTAGCGGGAGCGGACAATGAGCAGTTCTTC. Translated, this is CASRLAGADNEQFF.